A single sample gave rise to the 24 T cell receptor beta chains below, sequenced in a study of identical twins. TCRdb called the 5' RACE reads again in MiXCR, with one record for every CDR3 protein. The sample carries some 240,000 distinct CDR3 sequences, approximately 8.3% recorded once. These data also featured in a second study, about yellow fever vaccine responses in identical twins.

The specimen sequenced was CD8+ T cells sorted from blood. These receptors were collected from a woman aged 18-29 years in good health.

This clonotype was recorded a few times. This sequence joins TRBV6-4 and TRBJ2-3, with D tentatively TRBD2 (7 bases). Trimming removed 2 bases from V and 4 bases from J, with 10 bases in between. Germline CDR1 reads MRHNA; CDR2 reads SNTAGT. This CDR3 spans 14 amino acids. CDR3: CASSDGGGSDTQYF. DNA of the CDR3: TGTGCCAGCAGTGACGGGGGGGGCTCAGATACGCAGTATTTT.

Many counts were recorded for this clonotype. The chain combines TRBV2 with TRBJ2-5; 11 nucleotides align to TRBD2. The J segment lost 5 bases and the V segment lost 1 base, leaving 15 bases of the junction unmatched. The CDR3 consists of 19 residues. CDR1 SNHLY and CDR2 FYNNEI come from the germline V gene. The CDR3 sequence is CASSEEGGSGGARLETQYF. The CDR3 nucleotides are TGTGCCAGCAGTGAAGAAGGGGGTAGCGGGGGGGCCAGGTTGGAGACCCAGTACTTC.

The rearrangement links TRBV12-3 or TRBV12-4 to TRBJ2-1, with 9 bases fitting TRBD2. The CDR3 sequence is 18 residues long. The DNA for the CDR3 is TGTACCTGCAGTTTAGGAGGGACCGGGACTAGCTTGGTCAATGAGCAGTTCTTC. Residues: CTCSLGGTGTSLVNEQFF.

The V and J genes are TRBV7-6 and TRBJ2-3; tentative D call: TRBD2 (6 bases). The CDR3 totals 15 residues. Germline CDR1 reads SGHVS; CDR2 reads FNYEAQ. Deletions cut 2 bases from V and 5 bases from J, with 14 bases between. This chain's CDR3 is CASSLLTGAQDTQYF. CDR3 bases: TGTGCCAGCAGCTTATTGACGGGAGCCCAAGATACGCAGTATTTT.

V usage is TRBV2 and J usage is TRBJ2-1, with TRBD1 matching 11 bases. This CDR3 has 20 residues. CDR1 is SNHLY, CDR2 FYNNEI, per germline. V shed 3 bases, J shed 0 bases, and the junction held 13 bases outside the gene matches. The CDR3 here is CASSEGWGQGEWSSYNEQFF. The CDR3 nucleotides read TGTGCCAGCAGTGAGGGTTGGGGACAGGGGGAGTGGAGCTCCTACAATGAGCAGTTCTTC.

The rearrangement uses TRBV4-3 and TRBJ2-3; no reliable D call. The germline gives CDR1 LGHNA, CDR2 YSLEER. The CDR3 totals 11 residues. The germline V and J ends were trimmed by 10 bases and 8 bases, with 13 bases remaining between them. Here the CDR3 reads CANPRVGTQYF. The CDR3 DNA is TGCGCCAACCCCCGTGTCGGTACGCAGTATTTT.

This chain links TRBV11-2 with TRBJ2-7; no reliable D call. The CDR3 sequence is 14 residues long. The germline gives CDR1 SGHAT, CDR2 FQNNGV. V shed 2 bases and J shed 2 bases, with 10 bases lying between them. Here the CDR3 reads CASSLILPPYEQYF. CDR3 DNA sequence: TGTGCCAGCAGCTTAATACTTCCACCCTACGAGCAGTACTTC.

The J gene is TRBJ2-2, the V gene TRBV5-8; D is unresolved. Germline V CDR1 and CDR2: SGHTS, YDEGEE. V was trimmed by 1 base and J by 5 bases, leaving 9 bases between them. The CDR3 totals 14 residues. As DNA, the CDR3 is TGTGCCAGCAGCTTGTTTAGTGCGACCGGGGAGCTGTTTTTT. It encodes CASSLFSATGELFF.

The chain couples TRBV28 to TRBJ2-1; TRBD2 is a possible D gene (6 bases). The CDR3 extends over 15 amino acids. Germline V gene data show CDR1 as MDHEN and CDR2 as SYDVKM. With 4 bases removed from V and 1 base from J, the gap between germline ends came to 11 bases. DNA of the CDR3: TGTGCCAGCAGTTCGTGGGGGGAATCCTACAATGAGCAGTTCTTC. It specifies CASSSWGESYNEQFF.

This clonotype was recorded a few times. The V gene is TRBV7-9, the J gene TRBJ1-5; the match to TRBD1 covers 8 bases. Losses at the gene ends were 6 bases for V and 7 bases for J; bases not matched to a gene: 11. This CDR3 has 15 residues. Germline CDR1 SEHNR, CDR2 FQNEAQ (reference sequence). CDR3 amino acids: CASSQRDRRRQPQHF. DNA of the CDR3: TGTGCCAGCAGTCAACGGGACAGGAGAAGGCAGCCCCAGCATTTT.

This rearrangement joins TRBV7-6 to TRBJ2-2; TRBD1 matches 7 bases. Trimming cost V 1 base and J 2 bases; bases outside gene matches: 4. Germline CDR1 is SGHVS and CDR2 is FNYEAQ. The CDR3 is 16 amino acids. Written as DNA, the CDR3 is TGTGCCAGCAGCTTAGATCGGGACAGAAACACCGGGGAGCTGTTTTTT. It translates to CASSLDRDRNTGELFF.

The chain couples TRBV3-1 to TRBJ2-3; TRBD1 matches 9 bases. V shed 2 bases and J 6 bases; nucleotides not matched to a gene: 6. The CDR3 runs 15 residues. Germline V gene sequence: CDR1 LGHDT, CDR2 YNNKEL (reference sequence). CDR3 DNA sequence: TGTGCCAGCAGCCAATCCGGGACAGGGATTGATACGCAGTATTTT. It yields the protein CASSQSGTGIDTQYF.

This sequence joins TRBV27 and TRBJ2-7; a possible D gene is TRBD2 (6 bases). Trimming shortened V by 8 bases and J by 0 bases, and 14 bases separated the two germline ends. The CDR3 length is 14 residues. The V gene's germline CDR1 is MNHEY and CDR2 SMNVEV (reference sequence). CDR3 region: CASARDSSSYEQYF. Written as DNA, the CDR3 is TGTGCCAGCGCCCGGGACTCCAGCTCCTACGAGCAGTACTTC.

This clonotype was recorded a few times. This chain links TRBV7-9 with TRBJ2-2; TRBD2 might be the D (6 bases). Trimming pared 3 bases from V and 6 bases from J, leaving 14 bases between. Germline V gene sequence: CDR1 SEHNR, CDR2 FQNEAQ (reference sequence). This CDR3 has 15 residues. CDR3 amino acids: CASSLLEGLSGELFF. The DNA for the CDR3 is TGTGCCAGCAGCTTGTTGGAGGGTTTATCCGGGGAGCTGTTTTTT.

The V and J genes are TRBV28 and TRBJ1-2; 11 bases are a match to TRBD1. This CDR3 is built from 13 residues. Losses at the gene ends were 6 bases for V and 7 bases for J; bases not matched to a gene: 4. Per the germline V gene, CDR1 is MDHEN and CDR2 is SYDVKM. Written as DNA, the CDR3 is TGTGCCAGCAGCCAGGACAGGGGGCTTGGCTACACCTTC. Its protein product is CASSQDRGLGYTF.

This clonotype was recorded at least ten times. This chain joins TRBV7-2 and TRBJ2-7, with D possibly matching TRBD2 (5 bases). The V end lost 5 bases, the J end lost 5 bases, and 13 bases lay between the germline ends. Germline V CDR1 and CDR2: SGHTA, FQGNSA. The CDR3 consists of 13 residues. The CDR3 spells CASSPAGVNEQYF. The CDR3 coding sequence is TGTGCCAGCAGCCCCGCCGGGGTAAACGAGCAGTACTTC.

At least ten counts were recorded for this clonotype. This chain uses TRBV29-1 with TRBJ1-2, with a weak D call TRBD1 (5 bases). The germline V gene encodes CDR1 SQVTM and CDR2 ANQGSEA. Trimming stripped 2 bases from V and 7 bases from J, with 11 bases between. The CDR3 covers 12 residues. CDR3 protein: CSVEWDSPGYTF. Written as DNA, the CDR3 is TGCAGCGTTGAATGGGACTCTCCTGGCTACACCTTC.

This clonotype was seen only once. The chain is built from TRBV18 and TRBJ1-5; no clear D. Germline V gene data show CDR1 as KGHSH and CDR2 as LQKENI. This CDR3 spans 15 amino acids. The germline V and J ends were trimmed by 2 bases and 1 base, with 9 bases remaining between them. The CDR3 sequence is CASSPDPVSNQPQHF. The DNA for the CDR3 is TGTGCCAGCTCACCAGACCCAGTAAGCAATCAGCCCCAGCATTTT. The full variable domain, its missing parts supplied by reference TRBV18 and TRBJ1-5, is NAGVMQNPRHLVRRRGQEARLRCSPMKGHSHVYWYRQLPEEGLKFMVYLQKENIIDESGMPKERFSAEFPKEGPSILRIQQVVRGDSAAYFCASSPDPVSNQPQHFGDGTRLSIL.

The chain couples TRBV30 to TRBJ2-7; 10 bases match TRBD1. This CDR3 has 15 residues. Trimming took 4 bases from V and 6 from J; bases not matched to a gene: 12. Germline CDR1 and CDR2: GTSNPN and SVGIG (reference sequence). The CDR3 region has the DNA TGTGCCTGGACGTCCTCAGACAGGGGGCTTGTCGAGCAGTACTTC. It yields the protein CAWTSSDRGLVEQYF.

There are a few counts of this clonotype. The CDR3 is CATTDRRKSYNEQFF. The CDR3, as DNA: TGTGCCACCACCGACCGGAGGAAGTCCTACAATGAGCAGTTCTTC. The rearrangement joins TRBV15 to TRBJ2-1, with D possibly being TRBD2 (5 bases). The V and J ends lost 7 bases and 1 base respectively, with 14 bases between them. The CDR3 is 15 residues long. Germline CDR1 LNHNV, CDR2 YYDKDF (reference sequence).

This clonotype was recorded a few times. This chain joins TRBV6-1 and TRBJ2-5, with 8 bases matching TRBD2. With V trimmed by 7 bases and J by 5 bases, 6 bases remained unmatched. The germline V gene encodes CDR1 MNHNS and CDR2 SASEGT. The CDR3 is made up of 13 amino acids. The chain's CDR3 is CASTGGGFETQYF. DNA for the CDR3: TGTGCCAGCACCGGGGGGGGTTTTGAGACCCAGTACTTC.

V usage is TRBV5-5 and J usage is TRBJ2-6, with D perhaps assigned TRBD1 or TRBD2 (5 bases each). Germline CDR1 and CDR2: SGHKS and YYEKEE (reference sequence). V shed 3 bases and J shed 4 bases, with 14 bases lying between them. The CDR3 has 16 amino acids. The CDR3 here is CASSSGTAWGANVLTF. In DNA form, the CDR3 reads TGTGCCAGCAGCTCCGGGACGGCGTGGGGGGCCAACGTCCTGACTTTC.

This clonotype was seen many times. The chain has TRBV27 and TRBJ2-7; 7 bases align to TRBD1. The CDR3 runs 14 residues. In germline, CDR1 is MNHEY, CDR2 SMNVEV (reference sequence). With V trimmed by 3 bases and J by 2 bases, 4 bases remained unmatched. CDR3 DNA: TGTGCCAGCAGTTTCGGGACAGATCCCTACGAGCAGTACTTC. This gives the protein CASSFGTDPYEQYF.

This chain links TRBV9 with TRBJ2-3, with 13 bases fitting TRBD2. Unmatched junction bases numbered 8, after V lost 3 bases and J lost 1 base. Germline-derived CDR1 and CDR2 are SGDLS and YYNGEE. This CDR3 is built from 18 residues. The CDR3 bases are TGTGCCAGCAGCGACGAGGGGGGACTAGCGGGGTGCACAGATACGCAGTATTTT. It specifies CASSDEGGLAGCTDTQYF. The full variable domain, with the rest looked up from reference TRBV9 and TRBJ2-3, is DSGVTQTPKHLITATGQRVTLRCSPRSGDLSVYWYQQSLDQGLQFLIQYYNGEERAKGNILERFSAQQFPDLHSELNLSSLELGDSALYFCASSDEGGLAGCTDTQYFGPGTRLTVL.